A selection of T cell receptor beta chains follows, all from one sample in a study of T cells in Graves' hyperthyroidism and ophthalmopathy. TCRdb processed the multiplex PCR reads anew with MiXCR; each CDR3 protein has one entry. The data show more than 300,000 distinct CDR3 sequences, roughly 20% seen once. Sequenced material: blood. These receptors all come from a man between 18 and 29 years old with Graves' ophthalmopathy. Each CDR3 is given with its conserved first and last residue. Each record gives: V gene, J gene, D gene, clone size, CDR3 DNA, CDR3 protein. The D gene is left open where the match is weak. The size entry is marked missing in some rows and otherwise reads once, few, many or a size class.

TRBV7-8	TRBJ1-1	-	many	TGTGCCAGCAGCCTCGAATGGGGCGGAACTGAAGCTTTCTTT	CASSLEWGGTEAFF
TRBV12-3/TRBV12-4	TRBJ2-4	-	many	TGTGCCAGCAGTTTAGCGGGGGGAGACCTAGCCAAAAACATTCAGTACTTC	CASSLAGGDLAKNIQYF
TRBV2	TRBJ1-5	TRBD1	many	TGTGCCAGCATCTGGGACAGGGGAAGCAATCAGCCCCAGCATTTT	CASIWDRGSNQPQHF
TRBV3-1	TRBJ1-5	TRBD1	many	TGTGCCAGCAGCCAACATTCAGGGGGCGGTCAGCCCCAGCATTTT	CASSQHSGGGQPQHF
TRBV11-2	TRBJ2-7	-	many	TGTGCCAGCATCGAAGGGGTCAGCTCCTACGAGCAGTACTTC	CASIEGVSSYEQYF
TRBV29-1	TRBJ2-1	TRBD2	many	TGCAGCGTTGGGGAGCGGGGGGTTAGCAATGAGCAGTTCTTC	CSVGERGVSNEQFF
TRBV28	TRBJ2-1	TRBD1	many	TGTGCCAGCACCCGGACAGGGACAAACAATGAGCAGTTCTTC	CASTRTGTNNEQFF
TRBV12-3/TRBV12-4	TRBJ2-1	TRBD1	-	TGTGCCAGCAGCGGCCAGGGACAGGGCGCCTCCTACAATGAGCAGTTCTTC	CASSGQGQGASYNEQFF
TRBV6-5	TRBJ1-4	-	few	TGTGCCAGCAGTTACTCCCCAGGGAATGAAAAACTGTTTTTT	CASSYSPGNEKLFF
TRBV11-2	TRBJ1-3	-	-	TGTGCCAGCAGCCAGCTACGTGAGGCTAGAAACACCATATATTTT	CASSQLREARNTIYF
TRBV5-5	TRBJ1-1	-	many	TGTGCCAGCAGCCCCGGGACGGCGGGCACTGAAGCTTTCTTT	CASSPGTAGTEAFF
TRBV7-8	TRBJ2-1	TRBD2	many	TGTGCCAGCAGCCCAAAACTAGCGGGGGGGAGCTCCTACAATGAGCAGTTCTTC	CASSPKLAGGSSYNEQFF
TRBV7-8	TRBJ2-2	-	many	TGTGCCAGCAGTGCCGGACGGATAAACACCGGGGAGCTGTTTTTT	CASSAGRINTGELFF
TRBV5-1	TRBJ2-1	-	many	TGCGCCAGCAGCCTAATCCCCGACAATGAGCAGTTCTTC	CASSLIPDNEQFF
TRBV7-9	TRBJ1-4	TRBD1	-	TGTGCCAGCAGCTTTCACGACAGGGAAGGCGAAAAACTGTTTTTT	CASSFHDREGEKLFF
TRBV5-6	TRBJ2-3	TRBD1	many	TGTGCCAGCAGCCCAGGGGGCGCAGGAGATACGCAGTATTTT	CASSPGGAGDTQYF
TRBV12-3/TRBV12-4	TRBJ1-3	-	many	TGTGCCAGCAGTGTCACAACTACGGGAAACACCATATATTTT	CASSVTTTGNTIYF
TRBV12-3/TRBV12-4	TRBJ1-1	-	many	TGTGCCAGCAGTTTAGAGGGCTTAGGGGCCACTGAAGCTTTCTTT	CASSLEGLGATEAFF
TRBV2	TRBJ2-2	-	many	TGTGCCAGCAGTGAACTGGGGGCTGGCACCGGGGAGCTGTTTTTT	CASSELGAGTGELFF
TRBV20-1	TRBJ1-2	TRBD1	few	TGCAGTGAAACGGGACAGGGCGACTATGGCTACACCTTC	CSETGQGDYGYTF
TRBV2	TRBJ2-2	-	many	TGTGCCAGCAGTGAAGAGGGGACGCACACCGGGGAGCTGTTTTTT	CASSEEGTHTGELFF
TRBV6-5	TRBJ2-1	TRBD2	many	TGTGCCAGCAGTTACTATAGCGGGGGGGCTGTAAATGAGCAGTTCTTC	CASSYYSGGAVNEQFF
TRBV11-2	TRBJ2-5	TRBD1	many	TGTGCCAGCAGCCTCGGGACAGGGGGGGGAGAGACCCAGTACTTC	CASSLGTGGGETQYF
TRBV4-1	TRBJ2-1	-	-	TGCGCCAGCAGCCAAGAAGGGCAGGGGTTAGGTGAGCAGTTCTTC	CASSQEGQGLGEQFF
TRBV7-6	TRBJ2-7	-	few	TGTGCCAGCAGCTTGGCGGGGCTGAACGAGCAGTACTTC	CASSLAGLNEQYF
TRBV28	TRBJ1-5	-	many	TGTGCCAGCAGTTTTAGGAGGGGCAATCAGCCCCAGCATTTT	CASSFRRGNQPQHF
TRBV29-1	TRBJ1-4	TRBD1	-	TGCAGCTCCCAGGGGGCCCCCAATGAAAAACTGTTTTTT	CSSQGAPNEKLFF
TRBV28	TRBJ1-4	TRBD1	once	TGTGCCAGTAGTATCGGACAGGGTGAAAAACTGTTTTTT	CASSIGQGEKLFF
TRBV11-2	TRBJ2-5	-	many	TGTGCCAGCAGCTCCCAGGCTCAAGAGACCCAGTACTTC	CASSSQAQETQYF
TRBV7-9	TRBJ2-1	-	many	TGTGCCAGCAGCTTAGGCCTTAACAATGAGCAGTTCTTC	CASSLGLNNEQFF
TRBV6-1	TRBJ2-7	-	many	TGTGCCAGCAGTGAAGAGGGTTCTAGCTCCTACGAGCAGTACTTC	CASSEEGSSSYEQYF
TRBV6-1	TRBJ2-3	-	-	TGTGCCAGCAGTGCCTCCGGTGGTACGCAGTATTTT	CASSASGGTQYF
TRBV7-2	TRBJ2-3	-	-	TGTGCCAGCAGCTTGGGACACAGCCTCAACACAGATACGCAGTATTTT	CASSLGHSLNTDTQYF
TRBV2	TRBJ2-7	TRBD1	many	TGTGCCACTAAGACCCGGGACAGGGACTACGAGCAGTACTTC	CATKTRDRDYEQYF
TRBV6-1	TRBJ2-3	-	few	TGTGCCAGCACCGAGGGGGGGGCGGATACGCAGTATTTT	CASTEGGADTQYF
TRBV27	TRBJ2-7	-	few	TGTGCCAGCAATTTATGGTCTGGGGGACTCTCCTACGAGCAGTACTTC	CASNLWSGGLSYEQYF
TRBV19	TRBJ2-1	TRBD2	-	TGTGCCAGTAGTATTCGGCGGGGGTCCCGAGGCAATGAGCAGTTCTTC	CASSIRRGSRGNEQFF
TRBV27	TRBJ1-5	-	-	TGTGCCAGCAGTCAGGGGAAGGGGCCCCAGCATTTT	CASSQGKGPQHF
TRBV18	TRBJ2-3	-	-	TGTGCCAGCTCGGTGGGTATCGGCACAGATACGCAGTATTTT	CASSVGIGTDTQYF
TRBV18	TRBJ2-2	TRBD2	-	TGTGCCAGCGGCTCAGGACTAGCGGGGGACACCGGGGAGCTGTTTTTT	CASGSGLAGDTGELFF
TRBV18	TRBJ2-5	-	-	TGTGCCAGCTCACCATTACCGGGGTGGGAGACCCAGTACTTC	CASSPLPGWETQYF
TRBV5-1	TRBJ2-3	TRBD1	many	TGCGCCAGCAGCACCGGACAGGGAACAGATACGCAGTATTTT	CASSTGQGTDTQYF
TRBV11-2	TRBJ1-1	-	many	TGTGCCAGCAGCTTAGCCAGGGTGATGGACACTGAAGCTTTCTTT	CASSLARVMDTEAFF
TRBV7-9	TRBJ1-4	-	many	TGTGCCAGCAGCTTAGGCCGAGAAAAACTGTTTTTT	CASSLGREKLFF
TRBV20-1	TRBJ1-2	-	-	TGCAGTGCTAGAGAAACACCAGTCTCGTATGGCTACACCTTC	CSARETPVSYGYTF
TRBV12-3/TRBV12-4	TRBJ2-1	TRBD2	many	TGTGCCAGCAGCCTTAACTCGGGGGGGCCCAGTGAGCAGTTCTTC	CASSLNSGGPSEQFF
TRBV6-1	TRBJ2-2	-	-	TGTGCCAGCAGCGCCCGACCCGCCGGGGAGCTGTTTTTT	CASSARPAGELFF
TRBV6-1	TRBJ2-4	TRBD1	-	TGTGCCAGCAGCACCGTGGGACAGGGACCCAAAAACATTCAGTACTTC	CASSTVGQGPKNIQYF
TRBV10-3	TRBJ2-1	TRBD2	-	TGTGCCATCAGTGAAGGGACTAGCGGGGGGCGGGGTGAGCAGTTCTTC	CAISEGTSGGRGEQFF
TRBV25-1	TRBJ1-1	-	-	TGTGCCAGCAGTGAATCGGCAGGGGCCACTGAAGCTTTCTTT	CASSESAGATEAFF
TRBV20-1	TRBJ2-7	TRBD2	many	TGCAGTGCGGGGGGGACTAGCGGGGTGACCTACGAGCAGTACTTC	CSAGGTSGVTYEQYF
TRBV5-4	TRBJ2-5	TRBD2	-	TGTGCCAGCAGCCCGGGGCTAGCGGGGGGGAATGAAGAGACCCAGTACTTC	CASSPGLAGGNEETQYF
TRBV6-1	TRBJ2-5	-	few	TGTGCCAGCAGTGAAGGGCCAGGGTCGCAAGAGACCCAGTACTTC	CASSEGPGSQETQYF
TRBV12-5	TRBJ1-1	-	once	TGTGCTAGTGCCCTCGGCGGCACTGAAGCTTTCTTT	CASALGGTEAFF
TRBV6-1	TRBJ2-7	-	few	TGTGCCAGCAGTACCGGGACTCGCTACGAGCAGTACTTC	CASSTGTRYEQYF
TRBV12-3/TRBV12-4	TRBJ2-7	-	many	TGTGCCAGCAGTTTAGGTCACGGGACTGCTCGGTACGAGCAGTACTTC	CASSLGHGTARYEQYF
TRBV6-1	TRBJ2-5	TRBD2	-	TGTGCCAGCAGTGAACTGGCGGGGGGGTTGGAGACCCAGTACTTC	CASSELAGGLETQYF
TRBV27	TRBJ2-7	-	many	TGTGCCAGCAGCCATGGAGTTGAGCAGTACTTC	CASSHGVEQYF